These T cell receptor beta chains were read from a single sample in a study of control samples from healthy donors and cancer patients. The assay was immunoSEQ multiplex PCR, and TCRdb's table has in-frame clones only and misses some. This table has 40,000 to 60,000 clones, about 90% appearing once. Sequencing was done on a sample of PBMCs. All receptors derive from a man aged 50-59 years with head and neck cancer. Each CDR3 is given with its conserved first and last residue. The order of the fields is D gene, clone size, J gene, V gene, CDR3 DNA, CDR3 protein. D genes are given only for firm matches. The listing skips clone size in some rows; elsewhere it reads once, few, many or a size class.

D gene: -
clone size: -
J gene: TRBJ2-1
V gene: TRBV24-1
CDR3 DNA: TGTGCCACCAGTGATTCCTGGAAGGGCAATGAGCAGTTCTTC
CDR3 protein: CATSDSWKGNEQFF

D gene: -
clone size: once
J gene: TRBJ2-1
V gene: TRBV13
CDR3 DNA: TGTGCCAGCAGCCCATCCCCACTAGGTGAGCAGTTCTTC
CDR3 protein: CASSPSPLGEQFF

D gene: -
clone size: -
J gene: TRBJ2-4
V gene: TRBV5-1
CDR3 DNA: TGCGCCAGCAGCCCCGGAGAGGGTTGGAACATTCAGTACTTC
CDR3 protein: CASSPGEGWNIQYF

D gene: -
clone size: -
J gene: TRBJ1-6
V gene: TRBV4-2
CDR3 DNA: TGTGCCAGCAGCCAAGTGGTGGGGGTGCCCTATAATTCACCCCTCCACTTT
CDR3 protein: CASSQVVGVPYNSPLHF

D gene: TRBD2
clone size: -
J gene: TRBJ2-1
V gene: TRBV6-5
CDR3 DNA: TGTGCCAGCAGTTACGATCGCGGGAGGGGCTACAATGAGCAGTTCTTC
CDR3 protein: CASSYDRGRGYNEQFF

D gene: TRBD1
clone size: -
J gene: TRBJ1-1
V gene: TRBV24-1
CDR3 DNA: TGTGCCACCAGTGATTTGGGGGTGGGGACAGGGGTCCTGAACACTGAAGCTTTCTTT
CDR3 protein: CATSDLGVGTGVLNTEAFF

D gene: -
clone size: -
J gene: TRBJ2-5
V gene: TRBV10-1
CDR3 DNA: TGCGCCAGCAGTGAGTCTGCGGTGGAGACCCAGTACTTC
CDR3 protein: CASSESAVETQYF

D gene: -
clone size: -
J gene: TRBJ2-4
V gene: TRBV19
CDR3 DNA: TGTGCCAGTAGTATTGGACAGCTCGGTGGGAACATTCAGTACTTC
CDR3 protein: CASSIGQLGGNIQYF

D gene: -
clone size: -
J gene: TRBJ2-2
V gene: TRBV28
CDR3 DNA: TGTGCCAGCAGTCCCTCGAACACCGGGGAGCTGTTTTTT
CDR3 protein: CASSPSNTGELFF

D gene: TRBD1
clone size: once
J gene: TRBJ1-5
V gene: TRBV10-3
CDR3 DNA: TGTGCCATCAGTGGACAGGGAGGGTTGTATGAGGGAAATCAGCCCCAGCATTTT
CDR3 protein: CAISGQGGLYEGNQPQHF

D gene: -
clone size: -
J gene: TRBJ2-1
V gene: TRBV7-2
CDR3 DNA: TGTGCCACCGTCGGGGGCACATCCTACAATGAGCAGTTCTTC
CDR3 protein: CATVGGTSYNEQFF

D gene: -
clone size: -
J gene: TRBJ2-7
V gene: TRBV21-1
CDR3 DNA: TGTGCCAGCAGGATCATAAGGGGCCCTTACGCTGACTCCTACGAGCAGTACTTC
CDR3 protein: CASRIIRGPYADSYEQYF

D gene: -
clone size: medium-sized
J gene: TRBJ1-2
V gene: TRBV2
CDR3 DNA: TGTGCCAGCAGTGTGGGACTAAAAATATACTATGGCTACACCTTC
CDR3 protein: CASSVGLKIYYGYTF

D gene: -
clone size: -
J gene: TRBJ2-5
V gene: TRBV10-1
CDR3 DNA: TGCGCCAGCAGTGCGAACCAAGAGACCCAGTACTTC
CDR3 protein: CASSANQETQYF

D gene: -
clone size: -
J gene: TRBJ2-3
V gene: TRBV6-2/TRBV6-3
CDR3 DNA: TGTGCCAGCAGTTACTCCCGGGGACGCACAGATACGCAGTATTTT
CDR3 protein: CASSYSRGRTDTQYF

D gene: TRBD2
clone size: -
J gene: TRBJ2-1
V gene: TRBV7-2
CDR3 DNA: TGTGCCAGCAGCTTAGGGGGCTGGACTAGCGGGAGAATCAATGAGCAGTTCTTC
CDR3 protein: CASSLGGWTSGRINEQFF

D gene: TRBD1
clone size: once
J gene: TRBJ1-3
V gene: TRBV6-5
CDR3 DNA: TGTGCCAGCCGGCGGGGGACAGCTGGAAACACCATATATTTT
CDR3 protein: CASRRGTAGNTIYF

D gene: TRBD2
clone size: -
J gene: TRBJ2-3
V gene: TRBV7-9
CDR3 DNA: TGTGCCAGCAGCTTAGTGGGACTAGGAGGGAGCGATACGCAGTATTTT
CDR3 protein: CASSLVGLGGSDTQYF

D gene: -
clone size: once
J gene: TRBJ2-3
V gene: TRBV27
CDR3 DNA: TGTGCCAGCAGCTCCCTGGGGCGGGGGCTTAGCACAGATACGCAGTATTTT
CDR3 protein: CASSSLGRGLSTDTQYF

D gene: -
clone size: once
J gene: TRBJ1-5
V gene: TRBV28
CDR3 DNA: TGTGCCAGCATTTCGGGGAATCAGCCCCAGCATTTT
CDR3 protein: CASISGNQPQHF

D gene: -
clone size: -
J gene: TRBJ2-1
V gene: TRBV2
CDR3 DNA: TGTGCCAGCACAAGCATACGACAAAATGAGCAGTTCTTC
CDR3 protein: CASTSIRQNEQFF

D gene: TRBD2
clone size: -
J gene: TRBJ2-3
V gene: TRBV5-1
CDR3 DNA: TGCGCCAGCAGTGATGGACTAGCCACAGATACGCAGTATTTT
CDR3 protein: CASSDGLATDTQYF

D gene: -
clone size: once
J gene: TRBJ1-3
V gene: TRBV12-3/TRBV12-4
CDR3 DNA: TGTGCCAGCAGTTTCGGAGGAAACACCATATATTTT
CDR3 protein: CASSFGGNTIYF

D gene: -
clone size: -
J gene: TRBJ1-2
V gene: TRBV29-1
CDR3 DNA: TGCAGCGTTCACAGGGAGGATTTATATGGCTACACCTTC
CDR3 protein: CSVHREDLYGYTF

D gene: -
clone size: -
J gene: TRBJ2-7
V gene: TRBV28
CDR3 DNA: TGTGCCAGCAGTCGGTTAGGGAGTGGATACGAGCAGTACTTC
CDR3 protein: CASSRLGSGYEQYF

D gene: TRBD2
clone size: -
J gene: TRBJ2-5
V gene: TRBV5-4
CDR3 DNA: TGTGCCAGCAGCTTGGCCGGGGGGGGCCTTGTCAGAGAGACCCAGTACTTC
CDR3 protein: CASSLAGGGLVRETQYF

D gene: -
clone size: -
J gene: TRBJ2-4
V gene: TRBV6-2/TRBV6-3
CDR3 DNA: TGTGCCAGCAGTTCTCAGAGGAACATTCAGTACTTC
CDR3 protein: CASSSQRNIQYF

D gene: TRBD2
clone size: -
J gene: TRBJ2-7
V gene: TRBV5-4
CDR3 DNA: TGTGCCAGCACCGAGGGTGCTAGCGGGAGCTACGAGCAGTACTTC
CDR3 protein: CASTEGASGSYEQYF

D gene: -
clone size: -
J gene: TRBJ2-1
V gene: TRBV6-5
CDR3 DNA: TGTGCCAGCAGTCGCAGGGAGGCCTACAATGAGCAGTTCTTC
CDR3 protein: CASSRREAYNEQFF

D gene: -
clone size: -
J gene: TRBJ2-1
V gene: TRBV6-4
CDR3 DNA: TGTGCCAGCAGTGAAACAGGAAGCTCCTACAATGAGCAGTTCTTC
CDR3 protein: CASSETGSSYNEQFF

D gene: -
clone size: -
J gene: TRBJ1-1
V gene: TRBV28
CDR3 DNA: TGTGCCAGCAGTCCCGGACACAACTCGAACACTGAAGCTTTCTTT
CDR3 protein: CASSPGHNSNTEAFF

D gene: -
clone size: -
J gene: TRBJ1-4
V gene: TRBV5-1
CDR3 DNA: TGCGCCAGCAGCTTGGCAGACAGGCCCAATGAAAAACTGTTTTTT
CDR3 protein: CASSLADRPNEKLFF

D gene: TRBD2
clone size: -
J gene: TRBJ2-1
V gene: TRBV11-2
CDR3 DNA: TGTGCCAGCAGACCCACTAGCGCCCCAAGCTCCTACAATGAGCAGTTCTTC
CDR3 protein: CASRPTSAPSSYNEQFF